Shown below are 11 T cell receptor beta chains from a single sample sequenced in a study of T cells in Graves' hyperthyroidism and ophthalmopathy. Amplified TCR beta CDR3 regions derived from RNA transcripts. The HTBI primer set was used in a first-round RT-PCR of the TCR CDR3. Using its own MiXCR run on the multiplex PCR reads, TCRdb lists one record per CDR3 protein. Of a few hundred thousand distinct CDR3 sequences in the sample, under 15% are singletons; the top ten hold roughly 17%. The material sequenced was blood. All receptors come from a young woman with Graves' hyperthyroidism.

This clonotype showed up many times. The chain is built from TRBV6-1 and TRBJ2-7, with D possibly matching TRBD2 (6 bases). Per germline, CDR1 MNHNS and CDR2 SASEGT. V was clipped by 7 bases and J by 2 bases, with 18 bases between them. This CDR3 has 15 amino acids. The CDR3 protein is CASKNQDGGAYEQYF. The DNA of the CDR3 is TGTGCCAGCAAAAACCAGGACGGGGGAGCCTACGAGCAGTACTTC.

This clonotype was counted ten times or more. This rearrangement joins TRBV9 to TRBJ2-1; D ambiguous. CDR1 and CDR2 from the germline V gene are SGDLS and YYNGEE. The CDR3 length is 14 residues. The ends were cut back, 3 bases at V and 5 bases at J, with 12 bases in the middle. The CDR3 coding sequence is TGTGCCAGCAGCGACCTAAGAGGCGACAATGAGCAGTTCTTC. Amino acid sequence: CASSDLRGDNEQFF.

Many counts were recorded for this clonotype. The chain links TRBV15 to TRBJ1-3; 8 bases fit TRBD1. The germline V gene encodes CDR1 LNHNV and CDR2 YYDKDF (reference sequence). The V gene end was trimmed by 0 bases and the J gene end by 5 bases; junction bases not matched to a gene: 6. CDR3 length: 16 amino acids. The CDR3 reads CATSRDRAGGRNTIYF. CDR3 bases: TGTGCCACCAGCAGAGATCGTGCAGGGGGCAGAAACACCATATATTTT. The full variable domain, completed using reference TRBV15 and TRBJ1-3, is DAMVIQNPRYQVTQFGKPVTLSCSQTLNHNVMYWYQQKSSQAPKLLFHYYDKDFNNEADTPDNFQSRRPNTSFCFLDIRSPGLGDTAMYLCATSRDRAGGRNTIYFGEGSWLTVV.

This chain joins TRBV5-1 and TRBJ2-3; TRBD2 aligns across 8 bases. Germline CDR1 SGHRS, CDR2 YFSETQ. This CDR3 comprises 16 residues. V shed 4 bases and J 0 bases; nucleotides not matched to a gene: 7. For the CDR3, the DNA is TGCGCCAGCAGCCTACCGACTAGCGTCAGCACAGATACGCAGTATTTT. Amino acid sequence: CASSLPTSVSTDTQYF.

There are a few counts of this clonotype. CDR3 protein: CASSHGSSGEQYF. The CDR3 region has the DNA TGTGCCAGCAGCCACGGGTCCTCCGGCGAGCAGTACTTC. This chain connects TRBV11-2 to TRBJ2-7; D remains unclear. Germline V CDR1 and CDR2: SGHAT, FQNNGV. Trimming cost V 5 bases and J 6 bases, with 14 bases left between them. The length of the CDR3 is 13 residues.

The chain links TRBV18 to TRBJ1-5, with TRBD1 matching over 11 bases. Per the germline V gene, CDR1 is KGHSH and CDR2 is LQKENI. The length of the CDR3 is 17 residues. V shed 5 bases, J shed 4 bases, and the junction held 10 bases outside the gene matches. The CDR3 reads CASSSDRGRMANQPQHF. The CDR3 DNA reads as TGTGCCAGCTCATCGGACAGGGGGCGGATGGCTAATCAGCCCCAGCATTTT.

The chain carries TRBV2 and TRBJ2-7, with 7 nucleotides matching TRBD1. The germline CDR1 and CDR2 sequences are SNHLY and FYNNEI. With V trimmed by 8 bases and J by 1 base, 2 bases remained unmatched. CDR3 size: 12 residues. The CDR3 is CASDRDSYEQYF. CDR3 DNA: TGTGCCAGCGACAGGGATTCCTACGAGCAGTACTTC.

The chain joins TRBV18 to TRBJ2-5; 7 nucleotides line up with TRBD2. Germline loops: CDR1 KGHSH, CDR2 LQKENI. The junction had 3 bases not matched to a gene; V was cut back by 3 bases and J by 5 bases. There are 13 residues in the CDR3. CDR3 DNA: TGTGCCAGCTCACCCCCCGGGGGGGAGACCCAGTACTTC. Protein: CASSPPGGETQYF.

The sample holds many counts of this clonotype. The chain carries TRBV7-2 and TRBJ1-2; no reliable D call. Germline V CDR1 and CDR2: SGHTA, FQGNSA. This CDR3 spans 15 amino acids. Trimming pared 7 bases from V and 0 bases from J, leaving 15 bases between. The CDR3 reads CASNVVRRANYGYTF. The CDR3 coding sequence is TGTGCCAGCAACGTGGTCAGGAGAGCTAACTATGGCTACACCTTC. Drawing the rest from reference TRBV7-2 and TRBJ1-2, the complete variable domain is GAGVSQSPSNKVTEKGKDVELRCDPISGHTALYWYRQSLGQGLEFLIYFQGNSAPDKSGLPSDRFSAERTGGSVSTLTIQRTQQEDSAVYLCASNVVRRANYGYTFGSGTRLTVV.

This clonotype appeared many times. V usage is TRBV2 and J usage is TRBJ2-7; 11 bases are a match to TRBD2. In germline, CDR1 is SNHLY, CDR2 FYNNEI. The ends lost 1 base at V and 6 bases at J; junction bases unmatched: 2. This CDR3 is 14 amino acids long. The CDR3 DNA reads as TGTGCCAGCAGTGAAGAGGGACTAGCGGCCGAGCAGTACGTC. Translating it yields CASSEEGLAAEQYV.

Comment on this clonotype: This may be a read error: a much more frequent sequence differs by one nucleotide. CDR3 amino acids: CACSYGQGAYEQYF. The CDR3 nucleotides read TGTGCCTGCAGTTACGGACAGGGGGCCTACGAGCAGTACTTC. The rearrangement joins TRBV6-2 or TRBV6-3 to TRBJ2-7; 10 bases are a match to TRBD1. CDR1 is MNHEY and CDR2 is SVGEGT in the germline V gene. CDR3 length equals 14 residues.